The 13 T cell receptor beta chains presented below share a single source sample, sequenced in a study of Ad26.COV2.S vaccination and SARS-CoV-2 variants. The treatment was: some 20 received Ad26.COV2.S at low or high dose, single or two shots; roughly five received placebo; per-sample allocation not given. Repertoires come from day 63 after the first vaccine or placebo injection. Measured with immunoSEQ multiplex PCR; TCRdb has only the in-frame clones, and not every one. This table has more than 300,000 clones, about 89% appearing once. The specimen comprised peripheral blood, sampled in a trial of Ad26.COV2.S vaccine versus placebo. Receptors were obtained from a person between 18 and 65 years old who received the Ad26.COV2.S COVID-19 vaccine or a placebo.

CDR3 nucleotide sequence: TGTGCCAGCAGCCCCGAGGGGTACCAAGAGACCCAGTACTTC. Its translation is CASSPEGYQETQYF. The V gene is TRBV5-4, the J gene TRBJ2-5, with D perhaps being TRBD1 or TRBD2 (5 bases each). V was trimmed by 4 bases and J by 0 bases, leaving 10 bases between them. Looked up from germline, CDR1 is SGHNT and CDR2 is YYREEE (reference sequence). The CDR3 covers 14 residues.

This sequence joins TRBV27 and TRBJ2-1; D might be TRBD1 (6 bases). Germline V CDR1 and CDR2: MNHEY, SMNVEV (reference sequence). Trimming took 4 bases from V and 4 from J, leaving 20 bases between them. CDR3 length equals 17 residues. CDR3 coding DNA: TGTGCCAGCAGTTCCCTTCAAACAGGGCTCCTGTACAATGAGCAGTTCTTC. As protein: CASSSLQTGLLYNEQFF.

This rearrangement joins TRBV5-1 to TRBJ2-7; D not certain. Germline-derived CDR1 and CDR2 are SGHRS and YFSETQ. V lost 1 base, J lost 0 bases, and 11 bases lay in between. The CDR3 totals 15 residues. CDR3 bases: TGCGCCAGCAGCTTGCTTGGCGTCAGCTCCTACGAGCAGTACTTC. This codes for CASSLLGVSSYEQYF.

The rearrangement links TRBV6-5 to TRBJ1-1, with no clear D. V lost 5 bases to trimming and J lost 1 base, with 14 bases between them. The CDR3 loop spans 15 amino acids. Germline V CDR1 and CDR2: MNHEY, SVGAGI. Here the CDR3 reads CASSPQRLRNTEAFF. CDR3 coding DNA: TGTGCCAGCAGTCCTCAACGGTTGAGGAACACTGAAGCTTTCTTT.

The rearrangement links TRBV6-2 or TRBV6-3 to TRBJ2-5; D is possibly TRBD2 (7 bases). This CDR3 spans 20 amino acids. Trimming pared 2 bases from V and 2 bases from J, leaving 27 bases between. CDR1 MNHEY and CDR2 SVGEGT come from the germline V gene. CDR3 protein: CASSYPTAPTGREQQETQYF. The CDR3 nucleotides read TGTGCCAGCAGTTACCCGACTGCCCCCACAGGGAGGGAACAGCAAGAGACCCAGTACTTC.

CDR3 amino acids: CAMGDRGRNEQFF. The DNA of the CDR3 is TGTGCCATGGGGGACAGGGGTCGGAATGAGCAGTTCTTC. The chain has TRBV13 and TRBJ2-1; 10 bases fit TRBD1. The V gene's germline CDR1 is PRHDT and CDR2 FYEKMQ (reference sequence). J lost 7 bases, V lost 10 bases, and 7 bases had no gene match. There are 13 residues in the CDR3.

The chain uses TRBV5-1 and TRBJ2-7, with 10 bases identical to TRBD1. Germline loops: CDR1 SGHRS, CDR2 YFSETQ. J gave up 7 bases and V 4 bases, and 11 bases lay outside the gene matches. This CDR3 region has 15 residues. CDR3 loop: CASSQSGTGVREQYF. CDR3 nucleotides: TGCGCCAGCAGCCAATCCGGGACAGGGGTTAGGGAGCAGTACTTC.

CDR3 DNA sequence: TGTGCCAGCAGTCTTATACAAGTGAAGGGCGGCTACACCTTC. It encodes CASSLIQVKGGYTF. The chain couples TRBV28 to TRBJ1-2; D is unclear. CDR1 and CDR2 (germline): MDHEN, SYDVKM. V lost 5 bases, J lost 8 bases, and 18 bases lay in between. The CDR3 spans 14 residues.

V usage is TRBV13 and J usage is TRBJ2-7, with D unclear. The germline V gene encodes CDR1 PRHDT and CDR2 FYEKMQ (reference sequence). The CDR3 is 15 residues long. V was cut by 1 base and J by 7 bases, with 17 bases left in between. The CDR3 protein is CASSLAGDHLREQYF. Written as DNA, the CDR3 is TGTGCCAGCAGCTTAGCGGGCGACCACCTACGAGAGCAGTACTTC.

CDR3 sequence reads: CASSQLGGLANNEQFF. The CDR3 DNA reads as TGTGCCAGCAGCCAATTGGGGGGGCTAGCCAACAATGAGCAGTTCTTC. The chain links TRBV16 to TRBJ2-1, with D perhaps matching TRBD2 (7 bases). Germline V CDR1 and CDR2: KGHSY, FQNENV. This CDR3 is 16 amino acids long. The ends were cut back, 1 base at V and 5 bases at J, with 15 bases in the middle.

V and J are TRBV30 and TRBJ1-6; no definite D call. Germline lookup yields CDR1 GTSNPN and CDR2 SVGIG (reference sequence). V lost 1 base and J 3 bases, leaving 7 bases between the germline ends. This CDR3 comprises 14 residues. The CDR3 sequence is CAWSEGNYNSPLHF. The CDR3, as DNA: TGTGCCTGGAGTGAAGGGAACTATAATTCACCCCTCCACTTT.

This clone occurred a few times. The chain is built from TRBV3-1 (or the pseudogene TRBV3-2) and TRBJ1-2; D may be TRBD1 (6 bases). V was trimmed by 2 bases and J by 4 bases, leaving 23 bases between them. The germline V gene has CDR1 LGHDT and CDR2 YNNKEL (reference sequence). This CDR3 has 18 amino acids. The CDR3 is CASSQSGDLTWDIYGYTF. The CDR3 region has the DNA TGTGCCAGCAGCCAATCAGGGGATTTAACGTGGGACATCTATGGCTACACCTTC.

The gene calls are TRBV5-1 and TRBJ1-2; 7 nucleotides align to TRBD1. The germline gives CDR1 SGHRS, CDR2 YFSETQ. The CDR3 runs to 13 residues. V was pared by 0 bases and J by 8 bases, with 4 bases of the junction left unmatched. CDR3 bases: TGCGCCAGCAGCTTGGTAACAGGGGACGGCTACACCTTC. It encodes CASSLVTGDGYTF.